Included here is one T cell receptor (beta chain) sequence, with context. Its cognate antigen has yet to be identified. No base qualities exist here, and no much larger clone lies one base off it. This entry comes from a study of blood T cell repertoires in COVID-19 (dated by TCRdb to 2018 to 2020). For the study in its entirety: Samples covering the acute and convalescent phases of COVID-19 were provided by collaborators in the United States, Italy and Spain. Where available, HLA class I and class II types were taken from metadata supplied by the sample provider and were not determined by assay-based typing. A freely available public database, intended as a resource for researchers studying the immune response to SARS-CoV-2, is where the repertoires were released. The prospective study material was composed of cDNA or gDNA derived from T cells, B-cell-depleted T cells, or PBMCs. Samples were obtained from the ongoing ImmuneRACE study (first 160 participants) and from about 1,300 subjects provided by 6 global collaborators. Sample metadata almost always included a de-identified subject ID, COVID-19 status, age in years and sex. The dataset comprised deeply sampled blood TCRbeta repertoires from subjects exposed to, actively infected with, or recovered from COVID-19.

In the prospective study, participants were about 18 to 89 years old, resided in under 30 geographic areas of the United States, and were enrolled through a virtual design. Cohort assignment in the prospective study relied on participant-reported clinical history from a screening survey and a study questionnaire. Recovered participants in ImmuneRACE Cohort 3 were defined by two consecutive negative NP/OP PCR tests, clearance by a healthcare professional, or resolution of symptoms. Mobile phlebotomists in the prospective study collected whole blood, serum and a nasopharyngeal or oropharyngeal swab from every participant. Additional blood draws and questionnaires over an approximately two-month period could optionally be provided by prospective study participants. Prospective study blood samples were shipped either frozen or at room temperature before DNA extraction. The paper's findings and limits, for the study overall: How much clinical and demographic metadata was included differed by source and by participant, and the metadata was provided uncurated.

V and J are truncated by 7 bases and 10 bases respectively, leaving an intervening sequence of 14 bases. The CDR3 numbers 13 residues from cysteine through phenylalanine. Just CDR3 DNA is preserved here, 39 bases in frame from base 1. The germline V gene gives CDR1 as MNHEY and CDR2 as SVGAGI. TCRbeta CDR3 regions were amplified from genomic DNA by means of the immunoSEQ Assay, a bias-controlled multiplex PCR. The published analysis was carried out like this. Nucleated cell counts per sample were estimated from amplification of reference gene primers within the assay. To quantify the absolute abundance of each unique TCRbeta CDR3 rearrangement, sequence reads were collapsed and filtered. Productive Simpson clonality was computed per sample as the square root of Simpson's diversity index over productive rearrangements. The table was pulled from immuneACCESS by TCRdb, which kept in-frame rearrangements only. Such tables lose some clones; where checked, under half of the loss comes from unresolved V genes, and the rest has no known cause. The DNA was the basis for D and trimming; V, J and clone size are from that table. The sample data list about 250,000 clones, and 85% to 90% of these were observed just once. More than 1.5% of the sample lies in the top ten.

The source material was PBMCs or T cells enriched from blood (not recorded which). This chain is built from TRBV6-5 and TRBJ1-6; 5 matching bases give a weak D call of TRBD1. This TCR was sampled from a man in his forties who had recovered from COVID-19. The CDR3 sequence is CASTVIRGSPLHF. The DNA sequence is given as TGTGCCAGCACCGTGATTAGGGGATCACCCCTCCACTTT.